These 31 T cell receptor beta chains came from one sample sequenced in a study of blood T cell repertoires in COVID-19. Profiled with immunoSEQ multiplex PCR; TCRdb holds only in-frame clones, not every one. The sample includes fewer than 65,000 clones, around four fifths of them seen just once. The specimen sequenced was peripheral blood. Receptors originate from a human donor in a cohort sampled during active COVID-19.

The J gene is TRBJ2-1, the V gene TRBV6-4; 11 bases map to TRBD2. This CDR3 has 15 residues. CDR1 and CDR2 from the germline V gene are MRHNA and SNTAGT. The V gene end was trimmed by 2 bases and the J gene end by 7 bases; junction bases not matched to a gene: 4. Written as DNA, the CDR3 is TGTGCCAGCAGTGACAGAACTAGCGGGGGAAATGAGCAGTTCTTC. As protein: CASSDRTSGGNEQFF.

This chain connects TRBV3-1 (or the pseudogene TRBV3-2) to TRBJ2-1; 10 bases line up with TRBD2. Germline CDR1 LGHDT, CDR2 YNNKEL (reference sequence). This CDR3 is 15 amino acids long. The V gene end was trimmed by 4 bases and the J gene end by 12 bases; junction bases not matched to a gene: 12. Written as DNA, the CDR3 is TGTGCCAGCAGCCTCGGACTAGCGGACCCCCGTCGGCAGTTCTTC. This sequence encodes CASSLGLADPRRQFF.

The CDR3 nucleotides are TGTGCCAGCAGCTTACCCTCACAGGGTCCCACCGGGGAGCTGTTTTTT. It encodes CASSLPSQGPTGELFF. The chain recombines TRBV11-2 with TRBJ2-2, with D maybe TRBD1 (6 bases). The CDR3 contains 16 residues. The V end lost 2 bases, the J end lost 4 bases, and 14 bases lay between the germline ends. Germline CDR1 and CDR2: SGHAT and FQNNGV.

The V gene is TRBV11-2, the J gene TRBJ1-2; TRBD1 is a possible D gene (6 bases). The CDR3 runs to 17 residues. Trimming took off 4 bases at V and 8 bases at J, with 26 bases between the two ends. The germline CDR1 and CDR2 sequences are SGHAT and FQNNGV. The DNA for the CDR3 is TGTGCCAGCAGCTCCCCTGGTCCCCGACAGGCTGAGTCGGGCTACACCTTC. Translation: CASSSPGPRQAESGYTF.

The chain combines TRBV7-9 with TRBJ2-3; 8 bases match TRBD1. Germline V gene data show CDR1 as SEHNR and CDR2 as FQNEAQ (reference sequence). The CDR3 length is 15 residues. J was trimmed by 3 bases and V by 3 bases; bases with no gene match: 5. For the CDR3, the DNA is TGTGCCAGCAGCTTGGCCAGGGGGCTTACAGATACGCAGTATTTT. Translating gives CASSLARGLTDTQYF.

The chain couples TRBV24-1 to TRBJ1-1; D is perhaps TRBD1 (6 bases). There are 12 residues in the CDR3. The V and J ends lost 5 bases and 8 bases respectively, with 11 bases between them. Germline V gives CDR1 KGHDR, CDR2 SFDVKD. The CDR3 is CATSGIRGEAFF. The CDR3 DNA is TGTGCCACCAGTGGAATAAGGGGGGAAGCTTTCTTT.

This clone was counted once. The V and J genes are TRBV6-2 or TRBV6-3 and TRBJ2-1; possibly TRBD2 for D (5 bases). Trimming left V 0 bases short and J 7 bases short, with 13 bases between. Germline-derived CDR1 and CDR2 are MNHEY and SVGEGT. CDR3 length: 15 residues. DNA of the CDR3: TGTGCCAGCAGTTACTCGACGGTGGGAGCGAATGAGCAGTTCTTC. This translates into CASSYSTVGANEQFF.

The V gene is TRBV19, the J gene TRBJ2-7; 8 positions agree with TRBD2. The CDR3 is 15 amino acids. Germline V lookup: CDR1 LNHDA, CDR2 SQIVND (reference sequence). V lost 3 bases and J lost 0; bases outside the gene matches: 4. The CDR3 DNA sequence: TGTGCCAGTAGTATCCTTAGCGGGATCTCCTACGAGCAGTACTTC. This encodes CASSILSGISYEQYF.

The V and J genes are TRBV4-3 and TRBJ1-1; TRBD1 is a possible D gene (5 bases). The V end was cut by 1 base, the J end by 5 bases, with 11 bases between. The CDR3 loop spans 14 amino acids. CDR1 and CDR2 (germline): LGHNA, YSLEER. CDR3 nucleotide sequence: TGCGCCAGCAGCCAAGCACCGGGGGAAACTGAAGCTTTCTTT. Protein product: CASSQAPGETEAFF.

The genes are TRBV30 and TRBJ1-6; 9 bases match TRBD1. CDR3 size: 13 residues. Germline V gene data show CDR1 as GTSNPN and CDR2 as SVGIG (reference sequence). Unmatched junction bases numbered 3, after V lost 5 bases and J lost 7 bases. CDR3: CAWGTGLNSPLHF. CDR3 nucleotide sequence: TGTGCCTGGGGGACAGGGTTGAATTCACCCCTCCACTTT. The whole variable domain, remainder taken from reference TRBV30 and TRBJ1-6, is SQTIHQWPATLVQPVGSPLSLECTVEGTSNPNLYWYRQAAGRGLQLLFYSVGIGQISSEVPQNLSASRPQDRQFILSSKKLLLSDSGFYLCAWGTGLNSPLHFGNGTRLTVT.

V usage is TRBV4-1 and J usage is TRBJ1-1, with 7 bases matching TRBD1. Germline trimming cut 2 bases from V and 1 base from J; bases unmatched to any gene: 4. This CDR3 contains 15 residues. Germline values: CDR1 MGHRA, CDR2 YSYEKL. The CDR3 nucleotides read TGCGCCAGCAGCCAACCCCAGGGGGGGAACACTGAAGCTTTCTTT. Amino acid sequence: CASSQPQGGNTEAFF.

V usage is TRBV7-2 and J usage is TRBJ2-5, with 8 bases lining up with TRBD2. The germline V gene has CDR1 SGHTA and CDR2 FQGNSA. This CDR3 contains 13 residues. V lost 11 bases and J lost 1; bases outside the gene matches: 6. The CDR3 DNA reads as TGTGCCGCGGCGGGGGGTCCCCAAGAGACCCAGTACTTC. Amino acids: CAAAGGPQETQYF.

The sample holds one count of this clone. The rearrangement uses TRBV6-5 and TRBJ1-3, with D perhaps matching TRBD1 (5 bases). The CDR3 has 13 residues. Trimming cost V 9 bases and J 0 bases, with 9 bases left between them. The germline V gene encodes CDR1 MNHEY and CDR2 SVGAGI. This CDR3 is CASRGYSGNTIYF. The CDR3 nucleotides read TGTGCCAGTAGGGGTTACTCTGGAAACACCATATATTTT.

V and J are TRBV5-1 and TRBJ2-1; TRBD2 matches at 10 bases. The CDR3 is 16 amino acids. Unmatched junction bases numbered 5, after V lost 0 bases and J lost 5 bases. Germline lookup yields CDR1 SGHRS and CDR2 YFSETQ. CDR3 in DNA: TGCGCCAGCAGCTTGGGGTCTAGCGGGGGAAACAATGAGCAGTTCTTC. Encoded protein: CASSLGSSGGNNEQFF.

This chain uses TRBV19 with TRBJ1-6; no clear D gene. Germline CDR1 reads LNHDA; CDR2 reads SQIVND (reference sequence). The CDR3 length is 13 residues. Trimming left V 9 bases short and J 7 bases short, with 13 bases between. This CDR3 is CASGDGRNSPLHF. For the CDR3, the DNA is TGTGCCAGCGGAGATGGGAGGAATTCACCCCTCCACTTT.

The genes are TRBV7-2 and TRBJ1-5, with 9 bases lining up with TRBD1. J gave up 3 bases and V 5 bases, and 5 bases lay outside the gene matches. Germline assignment: CDR1 SGHTA and CDR2 FQGNSA. This CDR3 is built from 15 residues. The CDR3 DNA reads as TGTGCCAGCAGCCTGGGACAGGGTACCAATCAGCCCCAGCATTTT. Amino acid sequence: CASSLGQGTNQPQHF. Supplemented by reference TRBV7-2 and TRBJ1-5, the full variable domain reads GAGVSQSPSNKVTEKGKDVELRCDPISGHTALYWYRQSLGQGLEFLIYFQGNSAPDKSGLPSDRFSAERTGGSVSTLTIQRTQQEDSAVYLCASSLGQGTNQPQHFGDGTRLSIL.

The chain has TRBV6-1 and TRBJ2-7; 11 bases are shared with TRBD1. Germline lookup yields CDR1 MNHNS and CDR2 SASEGT. V dropped 2 bases and J dropped 5; count of bases not matched to a gene: 5. The CDR3 has 15 amino acids. CDR3 nucleotides: TGTGCCAGCAGTGAAAGGTGGGACAGGGGGAACGAGCAGTACTTC. Translating it yields CASSERWDRGNEQYF.

The chain recombines TRBV6-5 with TRBJ1-2; perhaps TRBD1 as D (5 bases). V was trimmed by 8 bases and J by 0 bases, leaving 10 bases between them. The germline V gene has CDR1 MNHEY and CDR2 SVGAGI. The CDR3 is made up of 13 amino acids. The CDR3 DNA sequence: TGTGCCAGCCAGGGTTCAACTAACTATGGCTACACCTTC. It specifies CASQGSTNYGYTF.

The chain recombines TRBV7-9 with TRBJ2-1; 9 bases agree with TRBD1. V shed 2 bases, J shed 7 bases, and the junction held 15 bases outside the gene matches. This CDR3 spans 18 amino acids. Germline CDR1 SEHNR, CDR2 FQNEAQ (reference sequence). The CDR3 bases are TGTGCCAGCAGCTTAACCCCCCCCCACAGGGGGCGGCGAAATGAGCAGTTCTTC. Translating it yields CASSLTPPHRGRRNEQFF.

The chain has TRBV12-3 or TRBV12-4 and TRBJ2-7, with no clear D. V lost 3 bases, J lost 2 bases, and 8 bases lay in between. The CDR3 totals 13 residues. The CDR3: CASSFSTAYEQYF. CDR3 DNA: TGTGCCAGCAGTTTCTCTACGGCCTACGAGCAGTACTTC.

This clone showed up many times. The chain is built from TRBV2 and TRBJ2-4; 11 nucleotides line up with TRBD2. Looked up from germline, CDR1 is SNHLY and CDR2 is FYNNEI. The length of the CDR3 is 14 residues. After removal of 6 bases from V and 6 bases from J, the junction contained 4 bases not matched to a gene. CDR3 in DNA: TGTGCCAGCAGAGCCGGGACTAGCGGAAACATTCAGTACTTC. Encoded protein: CASRAGTSGNIQYF.

V usage is TRBV24-1 and J usage is TRBJ1-5, with a tentative D call TRBD1 (5 bases). V lost 2 bases and J 5 bases, leaving 12 bases between the germline ends. This CDR3 comprises 15 residues. In germline, CDR1 is KGHDR, CDR2 SFDVKD. As DNA, the CDR3 is TGTGCCACCAGTGATTGGCGGGGCAGTCATCAGCCCCAGCATTTT. Its protein is CATSDWRGSHQPQHF.

V usage is TRBV5-1 and J usage is TRBJ1-6; no clear D. V was shortened by 0 bases and J by 0 bases, with 7 bases between the two germline ends. The length of the CDR3 is 16 residues. Germline V gene lookup returns CDR1 SGHRS and CDR2 YFSETQ. CDR3: CASSLEQSSYNSPLHF. CDR3 nucleotide sequence: TGCGCCAGCAGCTTGGAACAGAGCTCCTATAATTCACCCCTCCACTTT.

This clone was seen a handful of times. The J gene is TRBJ1-2, the V gene TRBV27; a possible D gene is TRBD1 (5 bases). CDR3 length: 15 residues. V was pared by 4 bases and J by 4 bases, with 16 bases between. Germline lookup yields CDR1 MNHEY and CDR2 SMNVEV (reference sequence). This chain's CDR3 is CASSWGREDLYGYTF. As DNA, the CDR3 is TGTGCCAGCAGTTGGGGACGGGAGGATCTCTATGGCTACACCTTC.

This clone was observed once. The chain is built from TRBV2 and TRBJ2-4; 12 bases fit TRBD2. V trimming: 6 bases; J trimming: 5 bases; junction bases outside the gene matches: 5. This CDR3 spans 15 amino acids. The germline V gene has CDR1 SNHLY and CDR2 FYNNEI. The CDR3 bases are TGTGCCAGCAGGAGACTAGCGGGGGTTCAAAACATTCAGTACTTC. Protein sequence: CASRRLAGVQNIQYF.

The V and J genes are TRBV9 and TRBJ1-2, with TRBD1 identical over 7 bases. CDR3 length equals 15 residues. Germline trimming cut 5 bases from V and 6 bases from J; bases unmatched to any gene: 13. Germline V gives CDR1 SGDLS, CDR2 YYNGEE. The CDR3 sequence: CASSVASSTGDGYTF. The CDR3 DNA reads as TGTGCCAGCAGTGTTGCCTCTTCCACAGGGGATGGCTACACCTTC. Full variable domain (rest looked up from reference TRBV9 and TRBJ1-2): DSGVTQTPKHLITATGQRVTLRCSPRSGDLSVYWYQQSLDQGLQFLIQYYNGEERAKGNILERFSAQQFPDLHSELNLSSLELGDSALYFCASSVASSTGDGYTFGSGTRLTVV.

The chain employs TRBV30 and TRBJ1-1; D ambiguous. Trimming took 6 bases from V and 6 from J, leaving 14 bases between them. Per the germline V gene, CDR1 is GTSNPN and CDR2 is SVGIG (reference sequence). The CDR3 spans 12 residues. The CDR3, as DNA: TGTGCCTGTCGAAGGGAGCGCCCTGAAGCTTTCTTT. Translated, it gives CACRRERPEAFF.

This chain joins TRBV6-2 or TRBV6-3 and TRBJ2-3, with a tentative D call TRBD2 (5 bases). The CDR3 extends over 13 amino acids. The germline V gene has CDR1 MNHEY and CDR2 SVGEGT. Trimming pared 6 bases from V and 2 bases from J, leaving 9 bases between. CDR3 protein: CASSTDFTDTQYF. The CDR3, as DNA: TGTGCCAGCAGCACGGACTTCACAGATACGCAGTATTTT.

This clone was seen once. CDR3 in DNA: TGTGCCAGCAGCCCTTGGGACAGCCCCTACGAGCAGTACTTC. It specifies CASSPWDSPYEQYF. V and J are TRBV9 and TRBJ2-7; 7 nucleotides line up with TRBD1. CDR3 length: 14 residues. The junction had 6 bases not matched to a gene; V was cut back by 4 bases and J by 2 bases. CDR1 and CDR2 (germline): SGDLS, YYNGEE.

V gene TRBV5-1 combines with J gene TRBJ2-5, with 9 nucleotides matching TRBD2. Germline V gene lookup returns CDR1 SGHRS and CDR2 YFSETQ. V lost 5 bases and J lost 1; bases outside the gene matches: 0. CDR3 length equals 13 residues. For the CDR3, the DNA is TGCGCCAGCAGACTAGCGGGCCAAGAGACCCAGTACTTC. Encoded protein: CASRLAGQETQYF. Full variable domain (missing parts from reference TRBV5-1 and TRBJ2-5): KAGVTQTPRYLIKTRGQQVTLSCSPISGHRSVSWYQQTPGQGLQFLFEYFSETQRNKGNFPGRFSGRQFSNSRSEMNVSTLELGDSALYLCASRLAGQETQYFGPGTRLLVL.

A single count supports this clone. The chain combines TRBV29-1 with TRBJ1-6; 8 bases map to TRBD1. The CDR3 is 14 amino acids. J lost 6 bases, V lost 6 bases, and 7 bases had no gene match. Germline CDR1 is SQVTM and CDR2 is ANQGSEA. The CDR3 nucleotides are TGCAGCGTGATGCAGGGGGCGGGTAATTCACCCCTCCACTTT. Translation: CSVMQGAGNSPLHF.